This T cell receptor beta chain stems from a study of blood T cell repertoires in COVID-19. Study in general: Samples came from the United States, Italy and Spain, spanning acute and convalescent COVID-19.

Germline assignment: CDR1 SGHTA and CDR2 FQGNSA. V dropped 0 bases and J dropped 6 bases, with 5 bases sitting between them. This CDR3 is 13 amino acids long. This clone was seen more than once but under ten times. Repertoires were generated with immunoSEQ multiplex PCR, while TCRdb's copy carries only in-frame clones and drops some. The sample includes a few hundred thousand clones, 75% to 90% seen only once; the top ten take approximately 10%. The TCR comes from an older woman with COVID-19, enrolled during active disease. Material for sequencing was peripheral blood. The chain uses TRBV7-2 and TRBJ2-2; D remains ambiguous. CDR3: CASSLAPAGELFF. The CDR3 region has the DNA TGTGCCAGCAGCTTAGCGCCGGCCGGGGAGCTGTTTTTT.